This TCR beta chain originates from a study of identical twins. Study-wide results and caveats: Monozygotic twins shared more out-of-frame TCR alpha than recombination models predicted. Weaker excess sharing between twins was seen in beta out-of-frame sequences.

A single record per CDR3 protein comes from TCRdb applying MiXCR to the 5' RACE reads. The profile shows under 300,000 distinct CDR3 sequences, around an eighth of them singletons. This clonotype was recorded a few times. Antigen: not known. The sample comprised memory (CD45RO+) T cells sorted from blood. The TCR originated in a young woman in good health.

Here the CDR3 DNA reads TGTGCCAGCAGCTTGACTACCAACACAGATACGCAGTATTTT. As protein: CASSLTTNTDTQYF. The genes are TRBV11-3 and TRBJ2-3, with D perhaps matching TRBD2 (5 bases). Per the germline V gene, CDR1 is SGHNT and CDR2 is YENEEA. CDR3 length: 14 amino acids. V was clipped by 3 bases and J by 2 bases, with 9 bases between them.